This T cell receptor (beta chain) derives from a study of OX40 agonist ivuxolimab in advanced cancers. Study details: Melanoma, hepatocellular carcinoma, head and neck or renal cell cancer occurred in dose-escalation patients. General observations from the study: Among the lowest peripheral clonal expansion occurred in 0.1-3.0 mg/kg partial responders.

This clone was recorded only once. Its cognate antigen is unknown. The assay was immunoSEQ multiplex PCR, and TCRdb's table has in-frame clones only and misses some. The sample carries fewer than 90,000 clones, about 90% recorded once. CDR1 and CDR2 (germline): SGHNT, YYREEE (reference sequence). The CDR3 spans 18 residues. V was pared by 3 bases and J by 5 bases, with 11 bases of the junction left unmatched. The sample in question was CD4+ or CD8+ T cells sorted from blood, obtained in a trial of the OX40 agonist ivuxolimab. This chain uses TRBV5-4 with TRBJ2-2, with 12 bases matching TRBD2. The origin of this receptor is an adult with an advanced solid tumor such as melanoma, head and neck, liver or kidney cancer. CDR3 nucleotides: TGTGCCAGCAGCTCCTCTAGCGGGGGGGCCGGATGGACCGGGGAGCTGTTTTTT. Its protein is CASSSSSGGAGWTGELFF.